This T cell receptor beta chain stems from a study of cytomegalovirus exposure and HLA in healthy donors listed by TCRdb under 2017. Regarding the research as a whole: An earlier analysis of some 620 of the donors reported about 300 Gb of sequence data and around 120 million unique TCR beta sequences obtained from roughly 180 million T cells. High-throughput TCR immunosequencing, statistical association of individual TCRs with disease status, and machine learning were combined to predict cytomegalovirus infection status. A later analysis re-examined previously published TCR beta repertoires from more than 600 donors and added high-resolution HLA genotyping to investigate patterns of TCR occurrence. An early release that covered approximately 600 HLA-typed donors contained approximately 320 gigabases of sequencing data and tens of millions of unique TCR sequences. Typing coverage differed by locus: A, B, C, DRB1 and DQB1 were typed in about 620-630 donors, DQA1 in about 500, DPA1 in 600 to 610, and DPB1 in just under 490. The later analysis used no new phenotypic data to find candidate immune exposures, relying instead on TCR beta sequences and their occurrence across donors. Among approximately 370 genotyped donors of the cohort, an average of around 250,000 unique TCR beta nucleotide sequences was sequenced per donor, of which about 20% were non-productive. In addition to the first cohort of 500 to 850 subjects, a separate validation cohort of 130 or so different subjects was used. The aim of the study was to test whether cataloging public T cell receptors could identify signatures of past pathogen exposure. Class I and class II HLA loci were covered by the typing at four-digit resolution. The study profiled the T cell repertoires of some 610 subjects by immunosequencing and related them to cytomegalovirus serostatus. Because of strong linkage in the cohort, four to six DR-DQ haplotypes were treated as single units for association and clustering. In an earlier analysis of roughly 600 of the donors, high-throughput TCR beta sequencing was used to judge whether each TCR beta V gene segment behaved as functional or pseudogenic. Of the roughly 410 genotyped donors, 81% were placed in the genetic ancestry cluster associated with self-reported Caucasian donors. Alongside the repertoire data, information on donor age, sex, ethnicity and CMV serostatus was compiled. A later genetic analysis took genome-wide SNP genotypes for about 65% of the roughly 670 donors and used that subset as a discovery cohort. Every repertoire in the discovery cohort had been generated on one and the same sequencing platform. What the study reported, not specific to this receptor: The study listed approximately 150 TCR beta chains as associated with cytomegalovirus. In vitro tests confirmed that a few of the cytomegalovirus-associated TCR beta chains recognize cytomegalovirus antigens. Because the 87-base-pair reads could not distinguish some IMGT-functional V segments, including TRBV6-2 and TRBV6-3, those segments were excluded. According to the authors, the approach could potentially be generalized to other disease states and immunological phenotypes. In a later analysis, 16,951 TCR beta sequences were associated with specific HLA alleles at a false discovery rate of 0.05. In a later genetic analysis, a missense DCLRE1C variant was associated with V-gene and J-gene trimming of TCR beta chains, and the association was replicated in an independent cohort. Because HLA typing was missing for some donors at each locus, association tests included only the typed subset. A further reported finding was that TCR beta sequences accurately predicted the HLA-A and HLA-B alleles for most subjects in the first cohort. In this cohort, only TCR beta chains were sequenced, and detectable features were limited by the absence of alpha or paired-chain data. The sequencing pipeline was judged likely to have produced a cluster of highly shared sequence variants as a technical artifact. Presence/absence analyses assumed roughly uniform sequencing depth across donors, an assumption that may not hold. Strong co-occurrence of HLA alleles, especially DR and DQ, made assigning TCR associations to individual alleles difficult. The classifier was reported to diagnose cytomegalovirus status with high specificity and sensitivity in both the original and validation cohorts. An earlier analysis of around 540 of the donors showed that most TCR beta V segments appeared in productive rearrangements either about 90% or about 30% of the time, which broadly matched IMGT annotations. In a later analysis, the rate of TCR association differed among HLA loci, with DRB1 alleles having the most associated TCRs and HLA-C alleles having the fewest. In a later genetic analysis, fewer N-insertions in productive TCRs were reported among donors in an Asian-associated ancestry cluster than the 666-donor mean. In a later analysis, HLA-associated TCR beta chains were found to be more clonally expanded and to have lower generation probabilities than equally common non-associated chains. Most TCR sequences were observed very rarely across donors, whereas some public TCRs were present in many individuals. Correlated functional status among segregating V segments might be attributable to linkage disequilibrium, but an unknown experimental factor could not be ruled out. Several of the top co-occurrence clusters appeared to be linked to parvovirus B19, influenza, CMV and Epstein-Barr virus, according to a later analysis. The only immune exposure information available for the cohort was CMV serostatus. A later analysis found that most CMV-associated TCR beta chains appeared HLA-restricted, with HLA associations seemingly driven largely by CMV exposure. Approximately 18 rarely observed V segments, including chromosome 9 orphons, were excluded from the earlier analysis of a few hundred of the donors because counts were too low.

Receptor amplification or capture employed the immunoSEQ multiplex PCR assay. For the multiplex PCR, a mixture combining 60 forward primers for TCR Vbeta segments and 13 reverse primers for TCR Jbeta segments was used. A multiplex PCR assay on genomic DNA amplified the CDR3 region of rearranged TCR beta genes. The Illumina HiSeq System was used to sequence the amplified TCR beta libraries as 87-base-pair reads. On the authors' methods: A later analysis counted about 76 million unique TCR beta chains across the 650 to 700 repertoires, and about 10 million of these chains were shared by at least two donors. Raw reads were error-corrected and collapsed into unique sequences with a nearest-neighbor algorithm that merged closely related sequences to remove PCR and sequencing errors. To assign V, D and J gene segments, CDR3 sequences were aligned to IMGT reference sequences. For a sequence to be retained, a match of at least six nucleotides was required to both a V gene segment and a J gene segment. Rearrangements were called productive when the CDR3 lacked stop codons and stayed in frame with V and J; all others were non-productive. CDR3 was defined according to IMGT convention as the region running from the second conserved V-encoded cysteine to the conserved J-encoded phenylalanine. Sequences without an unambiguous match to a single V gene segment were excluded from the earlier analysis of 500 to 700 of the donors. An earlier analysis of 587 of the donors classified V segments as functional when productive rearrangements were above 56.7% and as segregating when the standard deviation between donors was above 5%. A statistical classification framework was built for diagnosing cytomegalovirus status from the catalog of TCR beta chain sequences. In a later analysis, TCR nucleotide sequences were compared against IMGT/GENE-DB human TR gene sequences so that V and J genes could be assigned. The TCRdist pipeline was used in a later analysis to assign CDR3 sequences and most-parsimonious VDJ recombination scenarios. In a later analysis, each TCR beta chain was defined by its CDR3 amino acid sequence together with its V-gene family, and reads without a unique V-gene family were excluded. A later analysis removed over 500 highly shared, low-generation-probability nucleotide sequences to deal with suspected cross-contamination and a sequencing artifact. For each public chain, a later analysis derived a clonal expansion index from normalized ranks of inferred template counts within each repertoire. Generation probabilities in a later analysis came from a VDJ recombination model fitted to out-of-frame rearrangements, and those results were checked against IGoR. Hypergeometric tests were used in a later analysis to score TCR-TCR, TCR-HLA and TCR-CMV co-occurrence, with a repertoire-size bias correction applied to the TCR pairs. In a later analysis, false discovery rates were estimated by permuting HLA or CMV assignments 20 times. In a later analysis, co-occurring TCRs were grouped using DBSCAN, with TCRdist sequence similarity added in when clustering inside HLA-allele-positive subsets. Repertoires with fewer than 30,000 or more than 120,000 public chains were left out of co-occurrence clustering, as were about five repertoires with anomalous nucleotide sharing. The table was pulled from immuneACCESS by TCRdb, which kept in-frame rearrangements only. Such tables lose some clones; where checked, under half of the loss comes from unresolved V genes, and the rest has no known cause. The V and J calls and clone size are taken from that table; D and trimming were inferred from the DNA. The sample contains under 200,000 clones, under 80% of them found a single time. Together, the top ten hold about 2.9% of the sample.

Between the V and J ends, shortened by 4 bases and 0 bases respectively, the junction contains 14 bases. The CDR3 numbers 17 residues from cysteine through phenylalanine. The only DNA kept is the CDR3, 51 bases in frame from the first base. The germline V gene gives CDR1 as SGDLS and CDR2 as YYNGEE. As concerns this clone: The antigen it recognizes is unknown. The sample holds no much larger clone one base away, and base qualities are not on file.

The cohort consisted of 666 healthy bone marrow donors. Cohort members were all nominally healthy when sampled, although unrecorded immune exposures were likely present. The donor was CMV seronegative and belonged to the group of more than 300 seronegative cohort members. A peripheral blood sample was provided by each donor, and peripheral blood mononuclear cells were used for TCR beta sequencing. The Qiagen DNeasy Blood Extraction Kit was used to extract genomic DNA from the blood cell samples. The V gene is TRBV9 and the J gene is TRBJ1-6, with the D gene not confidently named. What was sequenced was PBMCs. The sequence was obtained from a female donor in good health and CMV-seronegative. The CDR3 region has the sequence CASSSVPRSSYNSPLHF. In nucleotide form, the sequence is TGTGCCAGCAGCTCCGTACCAAGGAGCTCCTATAATTCACCCCTCCACTTT.